This entry lists 11 T cell receptor beta chains sequenced from one sample in a study of early T cells in non-severe SARS-CoV-2 infection. TCRdb re-analysed the 5' RACE reads in MiXCR, keeping a single row per CDR3 protein. The sample shows about 66,000 distinct CDR3 sequences, 13% of them seen only once. Material for sequencing was whole blood. Receptor source: an adult who was a healthcare worker with PCR-confirmed SARS-CoV-2 infection or an uninfected control (not recorded which).

This clonotype has only a few counts. The rearrangement joins TRBV7-2 to TRBJ1-3, with D uncertain. The CDR3 contains 17 residues. Trimming cost V 3 bases and J 0 bases, with 15 bases left between them. Germline V CDR1 and CDR2: SGHTA, FQGNSA. The CDR3 spells CASSFLPDLSSGNTIYF. The CDR3 coding sequence is TGTGCCAGCAGCTTCTTACCGGACTTGAGCTCTGGAAACACCATATATTTT.

The V gene is TRBV6-2 or TRBV6-3, the J gene TRBJ2-1; D perhaps matches TRBD2 (7 bases). V lost 7 bases and J 8 bases, leaving 18 bases between the germline ends. Germline V gene lookup returns CDR1 MNHEY and CDR2 SVGEGT. This CDR3 is built from 14 residues. The chain's CDR3 is CASTHLRGGDEQFF. The CDR3, as DNA: TGTGCCAGCACCCATCTTAGGGGGGGCGATGAGCAGTTCTTC.

This clonotype was observed at least ten times. The V gene is TRBV6-5, the J gene TRBJ1-1; perhaps TRBD1 as D (5 bases). Germline lookup yields CDR1 MNHEY and CDR2 SVGAGI. V was pared by 2 bases and J by 4 bases, with 11 bases between. The CDR3 length is 14 residues. The CDR3 loop reads CASSYAAGGTEAFF. Written as DNA, the CDR3 is TGTGCCAGCAGTTACGCGGCGGGGGGCACTGAAGCTTTCTTT.

This chain joins TRBV3-1 and TRBJ2-2; perhaps D is TRBD1 or TRBD2 (5 bases each). The CDR3 is 14 residues long. V was clipped by 1 base and J by 6 bases, with 9 bases between them. Germline lookup yields CDR1 LGHDT and CDR2 YNNKEL (reference sequence). CDR3 bases: TGTGCCAGCAGCCAAGCGCGAGGGGCCGGGGAGCTGTTTTTT. This translates into CASSQARGAGELFF. Using reference TRBV3-1 and TRBJ2-2 for the parts outside the CDR3, the full variable domain is DTAVSQTPKYLVTQMGNDKSIKCEQNLGHDTMYWYKQDSKKFLKIMFSYNNKELIINETVPNRFSPKSPDKAHLNLHINSLELGDSAVYFCASSQARGAGELFFGEGSRLTVL.

The J gene is TRBJ2-1, the V gene TRBV4-3; 7 bases are a match to TRBD2. CDR3 length equals 16 residues. From germline, CDR1 is LGHNA and CDR2 YSLEER. Trimming cost V 1 base and J 1 base; bases outside gene matches: 4. The CDR3 region has the DNA TGCGCCAGCAGCCAAGGTCTAGCGGAGTCCTACAATGAGCAGTTCTTC. Translation gives CASSQGLAESYNEQFF.

The rearrangement uses TRBV28 and TRBJ1-5, with TRBD1 as a possible D gene (5 bases). V lost 3 bases and J 5 bases, leaving 14 bases between the germline ends. CDR1 is MDHEN and CDR2 is SYDVKM in the germline V gene. The CDR3 covers 15 residues. The CDR3 region has the DNA TGTGCCAGCAGTTTGAGGGGATTGGTATATCAGCCCCAGCATTTT. It codes for CASSLRGLVYQPQHF.

J is TRBJ1-1 and V is TRBV6-4; TRBD1 is a possible D gene (6 bases). The CDR3 consists of 13 residues. Germline V CDR1 and CDR2: MRHNA, SNTAGT. V was trimmed by 4 bases and J by 7 bases, leaving 13 bases between them. The CDR3: CASSVSLQGEAFF. The CDR3 bases are TGTGCCAGCAGTGTATCACTACAGGGTGAAGCTTTCTTT.

The V and J genes are TRBV4-1 and TRBJ1-1; D gene uncertain. Trimming took 4 bases from V and 0 from J, leaving 6 bases between them. CDR1 MGHRA and CDR2 YSYEKL come from the germline V gene. This CDR3 has 13 amino acids. The CDR3 loop reads CASSRTVNTEAFF. The CDR3 DNA reads TGCGCCAGCAGCCGAACAGTGAACACTGAAGCTTTCTTT.

The sample holds many counts of this clonotype. The chain links TRBV28 to TRBJ1-6; D is unresolved. The length of the CDR3 is 14 residues. Germline-derived CDR1 and CDR2 are MDHEN and SYDVKM. Trimming left V 4 bases short and J 8 bases short, with 12 bases between. The CDR3 bases are TGTGCCAGCAGTTCGGTGGCACGCGATTCACCCCTCCACTTT. Its translation: CASSSVARDSPLHF.

The rearrangement links TRBV7-9 to TRBJ1-3; D is unresolved. In germline, CDR1 is SEHNR, CDR2 FQNEAQ (reference sequence). Trimming took off 1 base at V and 0 bases at J, with 10 bases between the two ends. The CDR3 extends over 16 amino acids. CDR3 region: CASSLVSGSSGNTIYF. Here the CDR3 DNA reads TGTGCCAGCAGCTTAGTTTCCGGGTCCTCTGGAAACACCATATATTTT.

In its sample, this clonotype was seen a few times. The genes are TRBV4-1 and TRBJ2-5; the D gene is possibly TRBD2 (6 bases). Germline values: CDR1 MGHRA, CDR2 YSYEKL. Trimming cost V 2 bases and J 4 bases, with 8 bases left between them. This CDR3 contains 13 residues. Here the CDR3 reads CASSQWRAETQYF. CDR3 sequence (DNA): TGCGCCAGCAGCCAATGGAGGGCAGAGACCCAGTACTTC.